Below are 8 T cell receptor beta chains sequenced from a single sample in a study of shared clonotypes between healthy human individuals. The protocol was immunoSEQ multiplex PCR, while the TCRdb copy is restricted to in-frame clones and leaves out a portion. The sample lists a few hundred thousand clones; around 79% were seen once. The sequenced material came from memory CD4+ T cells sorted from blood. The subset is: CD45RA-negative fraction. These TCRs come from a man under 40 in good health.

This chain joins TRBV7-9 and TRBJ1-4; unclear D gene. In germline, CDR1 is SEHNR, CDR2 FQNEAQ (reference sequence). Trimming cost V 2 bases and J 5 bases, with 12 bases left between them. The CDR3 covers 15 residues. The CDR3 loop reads CASSLFSQRNEKLFF. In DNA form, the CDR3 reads TGTGCCAGCAGCTTATTTTCACAGAGAAATGAAAAACTGTTTTTT. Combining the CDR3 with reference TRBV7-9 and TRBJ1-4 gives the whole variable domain DTGVSQNPRHKITKRGQNVTFRCDPISEHNRLYWYRQTLGQGPEFLTYFQNEAQLEKSRLLSDRFSAERPKGSFSTLEIQRTEQGDSAMYLCASSLFSQRNEKLFFGSGTQLSVL.

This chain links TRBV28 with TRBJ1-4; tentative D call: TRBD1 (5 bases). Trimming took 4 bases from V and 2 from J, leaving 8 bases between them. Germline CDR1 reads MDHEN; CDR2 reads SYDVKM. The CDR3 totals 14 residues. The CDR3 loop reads CASSSGPTNEKLFF. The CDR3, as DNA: TGTGCCAGCAGTTCAGGGCCGACTAATGAAAAACTGTTTTTT.

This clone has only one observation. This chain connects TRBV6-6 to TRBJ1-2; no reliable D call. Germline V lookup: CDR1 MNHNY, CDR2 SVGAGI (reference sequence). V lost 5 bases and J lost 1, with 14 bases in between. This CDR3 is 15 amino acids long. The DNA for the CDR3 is TGTGCCAGCAGTGCGGACTCTCAGTATAACTATGGCTACACCTTC. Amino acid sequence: CASSADSQYNYGYTF.

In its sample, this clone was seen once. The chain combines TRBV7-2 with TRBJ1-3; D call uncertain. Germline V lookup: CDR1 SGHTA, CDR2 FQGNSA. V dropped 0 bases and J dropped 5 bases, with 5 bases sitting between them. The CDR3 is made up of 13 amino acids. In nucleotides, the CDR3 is TGTGCCAGCAGCTTAGCGACCAGAAACACCATATATTTT. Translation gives CASSLATRNTIYF.

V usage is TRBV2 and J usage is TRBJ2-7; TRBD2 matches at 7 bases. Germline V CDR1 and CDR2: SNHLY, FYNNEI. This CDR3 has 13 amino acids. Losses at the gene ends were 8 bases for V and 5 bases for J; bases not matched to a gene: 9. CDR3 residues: CASEGGSRDEQYF. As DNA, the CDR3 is TGTGCCAGCGAGGGCGGGAGCAGGGACGAGCAGTACTTC. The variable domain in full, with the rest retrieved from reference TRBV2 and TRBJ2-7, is EPEVTQTPSHQVTQMGQEVILRCVPISNHLYFYWYRQILGQKVEFLVSFYNNEISEKSEIFDDQFSVERPDGSNFTLKIRSTKLEDSAMYFCASEGGSRDEQYFGPGTRLTVT.

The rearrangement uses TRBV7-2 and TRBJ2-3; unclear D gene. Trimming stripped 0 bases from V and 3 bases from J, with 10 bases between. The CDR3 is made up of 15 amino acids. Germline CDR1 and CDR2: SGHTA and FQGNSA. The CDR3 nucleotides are TGTGCCAGCAGCTTAGCCCGGGCAGCAACAGATACGCAGTATTTT. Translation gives CASSLARAATDTQYF.

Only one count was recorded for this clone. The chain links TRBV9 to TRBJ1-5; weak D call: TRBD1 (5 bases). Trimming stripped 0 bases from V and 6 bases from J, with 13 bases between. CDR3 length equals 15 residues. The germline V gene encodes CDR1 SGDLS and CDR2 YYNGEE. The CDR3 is CASSVGVGGAQPQHF. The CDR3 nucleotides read TGTGCCAGCAGCGTAGGTGTGGGGGGTGCTCAGCCCCAGCATTTT.

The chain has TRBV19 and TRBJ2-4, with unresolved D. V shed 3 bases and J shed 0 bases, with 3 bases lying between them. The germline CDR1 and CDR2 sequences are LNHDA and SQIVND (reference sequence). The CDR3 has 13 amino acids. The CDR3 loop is CASSIAAKNIQYF. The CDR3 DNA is TGTGCCAGTAGTATTGCAGCCAAAAACATTCAGTACTTC.